Listed below are T cell receptor beta chains from one sample, sequenced in a study of shared clonotypes between healthy human individuals. Using immunoSEQ multiplex PCR, the repertoire was profiled, and TCRdb retains in-frame clones only, with some absent. The table lists millions of clones, approximately 93% of them singletons. Sequencing was performed on naive CD4+ T cells from PBMCs. The receptors originated from a man aged 18-30 years in good health. Some clones in this sample may be carry-over from other donors' samples. The CDR3 runs from the conserved cysteine through the conserved F or W. Each record gives: V gene, J gene, D gene, CDR3 DNA, CDR3 protein. A D gene is named only where the DNA matches it firmly.

V gene: TRBV4-3
J gene: TRBJ1-2
D gene: TRBD1
CDR3 DNA: TGCGCCAGCAGCCAGACGACAGGGGGAGGTTTAGGCTACACCTTC
CDR3 protein: CASSQTTGGGLGYTF

V gene: TRBV7-8
J gene: TRBJ2-7
D gene: -
CDR3 DNA: TGTGCCAGCAGCTTAGGTCCGCGCGAGCAGTACTTC
CDR3 protein: CASSLGPREQYF

V gene: TRBV5-1
J gene: TRBJ1-1
D gene: TRBD1
CDR3 DNA: TGCGCCAGCAGAGCCGGGACAGAGAACACTGAAGCTTTCTTT
CDR3 protein: CASRAGTENTEAFF

V gene: TRBV10-3
J gene: TRBJ2-5
D gene: TRBD1
CDR3 DNA: TGTGCCATCAGTTCCGGGACAGTGGGGTTGGAGACCCAGTACTTC
CDR3 protein: CAISSGTVGLETQYF

V gene: TRBV7-9
J gene: TRBJ1-2
D gene: -
CDR3 DNA: TGTGCCAGCAGCTTATCGGGTTCCAGGATGGATAGTTACACCTTC
CDR3 protein: CASSLSGSRMDSYTF

V gene: TRBV2
J gene: TRBJ2-7
D gene: TRBD2
CDR3 DNA: TGTGCCAGTCTCGGGACTAGCAGAAGGCGCGAGCAGTACTTC
CDR3 protein: CASLGTSRRREQYF

V gene: TRBV4-2
J gene: TRBJ1-1
D gene: -
CDR3 DNA: TGTGCCAGCAGCCAAGTGTACAGGGCCACTGAAGCTTTCTTT
CDR3 protein: CASSQVYRATEAFF

V gene: TRBV5-1
J gene: TRBJ2-1
D gene: TRBD2
CDR3 DNA: TGCGCCAGCAGCTTTGTATTAGCGGGAGACAATGAGCAGTTCTTC
CDR3 protein: CASSFVLAGDNEQFF

V gene: TRBV6-6
J gene: TRBJ1-1
D gene: -
CDR3 DNA: TGTGCCAGCAGTTCACGGCTTCACACTGAAGCTTTCTTT
CDR3 protein: CASSSRLHTEAFF

V gene: TRBV18
J gene: TRBJ2-2
D gene: -
CDR3 DNA: TGTGCCAGCTCACCACTGGGGGGGCACTACACCGGGGAGCTGTTTTTT
CDR3 protein: CASSPLGGHYTGELFF

V gene: TRBV19
J gene: TRBJ2-7
D gene: -
CDR3 DNA: TGTGCCAGTAGTATCCGCACAGGGTTTTGTTTCTTTTTCGTCGACGAGCAGTACTTC
CDR3 protein: CASSIRTGFCFFFVDEQYF

V gene: TRBV5-1
J gene: TRBJ1-1
D gene: -
CDR3 DNA: TGCGCCAGCAGCCCAGATCTGGGGATGAACACTGAAGCTTTCTTT
CDR3 protein: CASSPDLGMNTEAFF

V gene: TRBV11-2
J gene: TRBJ1-1
D gene: -
CDR3 DNA: TGTGCCAGCAGCTCGGGCCAGGCCGGAAGGAGGAACACTGAAGCTTTCTTT
CDR3 protein: CASSSGQAGRRNTEAFF

V gene: TRBV6-4
J gene: TRBJ1-1
D gene: -
CDR3 DNA: TGTGCCAGCAGTCGACAGGTCGGCACTGAAGCTTTCTTT
CDR3 protein: CASSRQVGTEAFF

V gene: TRBV11-3
J gene: TRBJ2-6
D gene: -
CDR3 DNA: TGTGCCAGCAGCCCAAGCGGGGCCAACGTCCTGACTTTC
CDR3 protein: CASSPSGANVLTF

V gene: TRBV19
J gene: TRBJ1-1
D gene: -
CDR3 DNA: TGTGCCAGTAGTATCCTGGGCAGGGACACTGAAGCTTTCTTT
CDR3 protein: CASSILGRDTEAFF